Listed below are T cell receptor beta chains from one sample, sequenced in a study of blood T cell repertoires in COVID-19. Assay used: immunoSEQ multiplex PCR; TCRdb lists only in-frame clones, some missing. The repertoire holds hundreds of thousands of clones, with over 85% as singletons. Sequenced sample: peripheral blood. The receptors shown here come from a woman in her 30s with COVID-19, enrolled during active disease. Each CDR3 is given with its conserved first and last residue. A D gene is named only where the DNA matches it firmly. The size entry is marked missing in some rows and otherwise reads once, few, many or a size class.

TRBV6-5	-	TRBJ2-7	-	TGTGCCAGCAGTTACGTGGGGGCTTCCTACGAGCAGTACTTC	CASSYVGASYEQYF
TRBV5-1	once	TRBJ2-6	TRBD1	TGCGCCAGCAGCTTGTTCACTCGGGACAGGGTGGCTGGGGCCAACGTCCTGACTTTC	CASSLFTRDRVAGANVLTF
TRBV18	-	TRBJ2-1	-	TGTGCCAGCTCACCAGCCGGGATTTACAATGAGCAGTTCTTC	CASSPAGIYNEQFF
TRBV19	-	TRBJ2-7	TRBD2	TGTGCCAGTTCAGGAAGAATGCGGGGGGGCACCTACGAGCAGTACTTC	CASSGRMRGGTYEQYF
TRBV28	-	TRBJ1-3	-	TGTGCCAGCAGTTTACAGTCTCCTGGAAACACCATATATTTT	CASSLQSPGNTIYF
TRBV18	-	TRBJ1-1	-	TGTGCCAGCTCACCAACAGGGTTGACGTCGATTATGAACACTGAAGCTTTCTTT	CASSPTGLTSIMNTEAFF
TRBV4-1	-	TRBJ1-3	-	TGCGCCAGCACGCTTGGGGGGGCGGCTGGAAACACCATATATTTT	CASTLGGAAGNTIYF
TRBV27	-	TRBJ1-4	-	TGTGCCAGCGCTGGTACAGCAACTAATGAAAAACTGTTTTTT	CASAGTATNEKLFF
TRBV11-2	-	TRBJ1-1	-	TGTGCCAGCAGCTTTGGGGGCTGGGGAGCTGAAGCTTTCTTT	CASSFGGWGAEAFF
TRBV4-1	-	TRBJ2-5	-	TGCGCCAGCAGCCAAGGAGGGCGGGTCGGGGAGACCCAGTACTTC	CASSQGGRVGETQYF